The 30 T cell receptor beta chains reported below all come from one sample, sequenced in a study of CD8 T cells in ankylosing spondylitis. Study-level points and caveats: A TCR beta motif of eight or nine highly homologous variants seemed to mark ankylosing spondylitis blood.

For these TCRs, the target antigens are not known. TCRdb re-derived calls from the 5' RACE reads in MiXCR, one entry per CDR3 protein. The data hold over 600,000 distinct CDR3 sequences, with over 15% observed a single time. Sequencing used blood, either unsorted or a sorted T cell fraction (not recorded which). These receptors were collected from a male donor with ankylosing spondylitis.

The gene calls are TRBV29-1 and TRBJ2-5, with TRBD2 matching 9 bases. The junction had 11 bases not matched to a gene; V was cut back by 1 base and J by 5 bases. CDR3 length equals 16 residues. CDR1 is SQVTM and CDR2 is ANQGSEA in the germline V gene. The CDR3 DNA reads TGCAGCGTTGAAGGCTCGGTAGCGGGAGATGGCGAGACCCAGTACTTC. It encodes CSVEGSVAGDGETQYF. The complete variable domain, with remaining parts taken from reference TRBV29-1 and TRBJ2-5, reads SAVISQKPSRDICQRGTSLTIQCQVDSQVTMMFWYRQQPGQSLTLIATANQGSEATYESGFVIDKFPISRPNLTFSTLTVSNMSPEDSSIYLCSVEGSVAGDGETQYFGPGTRLLVL.

The chain carries TRBV10-2 and TRBJ2-1; D gene ambiguous. The V gene's germline CDR1 is WSHSY and CDR2 SAAADI. The CDR3 runs 15 residues. V lost 8 bases to trimming and J lost 0 bases, with 14 bases between them. The CDR3 DNA is TGCGCCAGCTCCGTCGGGCGCGACTCCTACAATGAGCAGTTCTTC. Translating it yields CASSVGRDSYNEQFF.

The V call is TRBV7-2, the J call TRBJ1-6; 7 positions match TRBD1. The CDR3 is made up of 17 amino acids. V lost 4 bases and J lost 10; bases outside the gene matches: 16. The germline gives CDR1 SGHTA, CDR2 FQGNSA. The CDR3 sequence is CASSSGQAGSKTSPLHF. The CDR3 DNA sequence: TGTGCCAGCAGCTCCGGACAGGCCGGCAGCAAGACGTCACCCCTCCACTTT.

This clonotype was seen a handful of times. The chain uses TRBV12-3 or TRBV12-4 and TRBJ1-5; D may be TRBD1 (6 bases). Trimming removed 8 bases at V and 7 bases at J, with 15 bases between. This CDR3 is 13 amino acids long. CDR3 loop: CASQRGEGQPQHF. CDR3 bases: TGTGCCAGCCAAAGGGGGGAGGGACAGCCCCAGCATTTT.

There are many counts of this clonotype. The chain uses TRBV5-1 and TRBJ2-7; TRBD1 agrees at 9 bases. This CDR3 has 15 amino acids. Trimming cost V 5 bases and J 4 bases; bases outside gene matches: 10. CDR1 is SGHRS, CDR2 YFSETQ, per germline. The CDR3 sequence is CASSSPGQGIYEQYF. As DNA, the CDR3 is TGCGCCAGCAGTTCCCCCGGACAGGGGATATACGAGCAGTACTTC.

This clonotype was found many times. V is TRBV18 and J is TRBJ2-1; the D gene is possibly TRBD1 (6 bases). The CDR3 spans 16 residues. Trimming took 0 bases from V and 4 from J, leaving 13 bases between them. Germline CDR1 reads KGHSH; CDR2 reads LQKENI. CDR3 in DNA: TGTGCCAGCTCACCACCTTCCCAGGGGCTTTACAATGAGCAGTTCTTC. This gives the protein CASSPPSQGLYNEQFF. The full variable domain, with the rest looked up from reference TRBV18 and TRBJ2-1, is NAGVMQNPRHLVRRRGQEARLRCSPMKGHSHVYWYRQLPEEGLKFMVYLQKENIIDESGMPKERFSAEFPKEGPSILRIQQVVRGDSAAYFCASSPPSQGLYNEQFFGPGTRLTVL.

This clonotype was observed a few times. The chain recombines TRBV20-1 with TRBJ2-3, with TRBD2 identical over 7 bases. The V gene end was trimmed by 3 bases and the J gene end by 2 bases; junction bases not matched to a gene: 8. Germline-derived CDR1 and CDR2 are DFQATT and SNEGSKA (reference sequence). This CDR3 region has 15 residues. In nucleotides, the CDR3 is TGCAGTGCTAGTACCGGCGGGAGCCACACAGATACGCAGTATTTT. Residues: CSASTGGSHTDTQYF.

J is TRBJ2-7 and V is TRBV5-1, with 7 positions matching TRBD2. V dropped 4 bases and J dropped 6; count of bases not matched to a gene: 10. CDR3 length: 14 residues. Germline-derived CDR1 and CDR2 are SGHRS and YFSETQ. Written as DNA, the CDR3 is TGCGCCAGCAGCCGTGGACTAGAAGACGGCGAGCAGTACTTC. Its protein product is CASSRGLEDGEQYF. Filled out from reference TRBV5-1 and TRBJ2-7, the complete variable domain reads KAGVTQTPRYLIKTRGQQVTLSCSPISGHRSVSWYQQTPGQGLQFLFEYFSETQRNKGNFPGRFSGRQFSNSRSEMNVSTLELGDSALYLCASSRGLEDGEQYFGPGTRLTVT.

This clonotype showed up just a few times. The CDR3 spells CASSVSPGEENIQYF. The CDR3 DNA sequence: TGTGCCAGCAGCGTCAGTCCGGGGGAGGAAAACATTCAGTACTTC. This sequence joins TRBV9 and TRBJ2-4; weak D call: TRBD2 (6 bases). The CDR3 runs 15 residues. V gave up 2 bases and J gave up 5 bases, with 14 bases separating them. In germline, CDR1 is SGDLS, CDR2 YYNGEE.

This clonotype was counted once. Sequence at one end of the junction differs from germline and may be a read error. The chain uses TRBV11-1 and TRBJ2-1, with TRBD2 identical over 9 bases. This CDR3 is built from 18 residues. CDR1 and CDR2 from the germline V gene are SGHAT and FQDESV (reference sequence). The CDR3 nucleotides read TGTGCCAGCAGCTTAGTATTTAGCGGGGGCCAATTCTACCATGAGCAGTTCTTC. This codes for CASSLVFSGGQFYHEQFF.

A few counts support this clonotype. The rearrangement joins TRBV11-2 to TRBJ2-7; TRBD1 or TRBD2 may be the D gene (5 bases each). Germline V CDR1 and CDR2: SGHAT, FQNNGV. This CDR3 has 15 residues. The V gene lost 5 bases and the J gene lost 0 bases, with 14 bases spanning the gap. The CDR3 loop reads CASSPIWGYSYEQYF. Written as DNA, the CDR3 is TGTGCCAGCAGCCCGATCTGGGGGTACTCCTACGAGCAGTACTTC.

This clonotype was counted a few times. V usage is TRBV5-1 and J usage is TRBJ2-7; 7 bases are shared with TRBD1. V lost 1 base and J lost 4; bases outside the gene matches: 8. The germline V gene has CDR1 SGHRS and CDR2 YFSETQ. The CDR3 spans 15 residues. The CDR3 DNA sequence: TGCGCCAGCAGCTTGTCCGGGGACAGCCCTTACGAGCAGTACTTC. Amino acids: CASSLSGDSPYEQYF.

In this sample, this clonotype turned up a few times. This chain links TRBV10-3 with TRBJ2-7; 8 bases match TRBD2. The junction had 6 bases not matched to a gene; V was cut back by 2 bases and J by 3 bases. There are 15 residues in the CDR3. Germline CDR1 ENHRY, CDR2 SYGVKD. CDR3 sequence reads: CAISEVFSGNYEQYF. CDR3 coding DNA: TGTGCCATCAGTGAGGTTTTTAGCGGGAACTACGAGCAGTACTTC.

The chain joins TRBV29-1 to TRBJ1-2; D gene ambiguous. The CDR3 is 11 amino acids. V lost 8 bases and J 8 bases, leaving 15 bases between the germline ends. Per germline, CDR1 SQVTM and CDR2 ANQGSEA. The chain's CDR3 is CSSRGLEGYTF. CDR3 DNA sequence: TGCAGCTCCCGGGGTTTGGAGGGCTACACCTTC.

The sample holds a few counts of this clonotype. The chain has TRBV2 and TRBJ1-1; D gene ambiguous. CDR1 and CDR2 (germline): SNHLY, FYNNEI. Trimming removed 2 bases from V and 3 bases from J, with 7 bases in between. The CDR3 is made up of 13 amino acids. The CDR3 loop reads CASSESWDTEAFF. The DNA for the CDR3 is TGTGCCAGCAGTGAATCCTGGGACACTGAAGCTTTCTTT.

This clonotype was observed a few times. The chain joins TRBV14 to TRBJ2-5; 8 bases match TRBD1. J was trimmed by 10 bases and V by 4 bases; bases with no gene match: 11. Germline CDR1 reads SGHDN; CDR2 reads FVKESK. The CDR3 contains 14 residues. CDR3 residues: CASSPRTGPGSQYF. CDR3 DNA: TGTGCCAGCAGCCCTCGGACAGGGCCGGGGAGCCAGTACTTC.

This clonotype was seen more than once but under ten times. The chain couples TRBV4-1 to TRBJ2-3; 11 bases fit TRBD2. The CDR3 consists of 17 residues. Germline values: CDR1 MGHRA, CDR2 YSYEKL. V was clipped by 2 bases and J by 6 bases; unmatched bases: 10. Here the CDR3 reads CASSQRPLAGAKDTQYF. The CDR3 DNA reads TGCGCCAGCAGCCAACGCCCACTAGCGGGGGCTAAGGATACGCAGTATTTT.

This clonotype has more than one count but fewer than ten. The chain carries TRBV10-3 and TRBJ1-3; D not resolved. V dropped 8 bases and J dropped 7 bases, with 12 bases sitting between them. This CDR3 contains 12 residues. CDR1 ENHRY and CDR2 SYGVKD come from the germline V gene. CDR3 nucleotides: TGTGCCATCTCGGGGAATGGGAACACCATATATTTT. This codes for CAISGNGNTIYF.

The chain combines TRBV27 with TRBJ2-5; D not certain. CDR1 is MNHEY and CDR2 is SMNVEV in the germline V gene (reference sequence). The ends were cut back, 5 bases at V and 2 bases at J, with 12 bases in the middle. The CDR3 has 14 residues. CDR3 protein: CASSPRHRQETQYF. In DNA, the CDR3 is TGTGCCAGCAGTCCCCGACACCGACAAGAGACCCAGTACTTC.

The rearrangement uses TRBV6-1 and TRBJ1-1, with TRBD1 as a possible D gene (5 bases). The CDR3 totals 14 residues. V lost 5 bases and J 1 base, leaving 11 bases between the germline ends. The germline V gene encodes CDR1 MNHNS and CDR2 SASEGT. The CDR3 nucleotides read TGTGCCAGCAGTCGGACAATAACGAACACTGAAGCTTTCTTT. It codes for CASSRTITNTEAFF.

V and J are TRBV10-3 and TRBJ1-2; 9 bases map to TRBD1. There are 13 residues in the CDR3. Germline V gives CDR1 ENHRY, CDR2 SYGVKD. The J segment lost 8 bases and the V segment lost 7 bases, leaving 8 bases of the junction unmatched. The CDR3 DNA reads TGTGCCATCACCGTGGGGACAGGGCGAGGCTACACCTTC. Amino acid sequence: CAITVGTGRGYTF.

The chain employs TRBV6-5 and TRBJ1-1; D is unclear. Germline CDR1 reads MNHEY; CDR2 reads SVGAGI. V was cut by 0 bases and J by 1 base, with 6 bases left in between. The CDR3 extends over 14 amino acids. Here the CDR3 DNA reads TGTGCCAGCAGTTACTCAAGGTCGAACACTGAAGCTTTCTTT. It specifies CASSYSRSNTEAFF.

The J gene is TRBJ1-4, the V gene TRBV20-1; 8 bases are shared with TRBD1. Germline CDR1 DFQATT, CDR2 SNEGSKA (reference sequence). The V segment lost 6 bases and the J segment 6 bases; nucleotides outside the gene matches: 6. The CDR3 is made up of 13 amino acids. CDR3 DNA sequence: TGCAGTGCCAGGACAGGGTTAGATGAAAAACTGTTTTTT. It specifies CSARTGLDEKLFF.

In its sample, this clonotype was seen a few times. This chain links TRBV4-1 with TRBJ2-7; D tentatively fits TRBD1 or TRBD2 (6 bases each). The germline V and J ends were trimmed by 0 bases and 3 bases, with 12 bases remaining between them. Germline V gene sequence: CDR1 MGHRA, CDR2 YSYEKL. This CDR3 region has 15 residues. For the CDR3, the DNA is TGCGCCAGCAGCCAAGAGACAGGAGGGGTCTACGAGCAGTACTTC. Translating it yields CASSQETGGVYEQYF.

This clonotype has just a few counts. The chain recombines TRBV29-1 with TRBJ2-2; no reliable D call. Trimming stripped 4 bases from V and 1 base from J, with 10 bases between. The CDR3 runs to 14 residues. The V gene's germline CDR1 is SQVTM and CDR2 ANQGSEA. CDR3 in amino acids: CSVVAHQNTGELFF. Written as DNA, the CDR3 is TGCAGCGTTGTGGCCCACCAGAACACCGGGGAGCTGTTTTTT.

This clonotype has a handful of counts. The chain combines TRBV12-3 or TRBV12-4 with TRBJ2-2, with 14 nucleotides matching TRBD2. The CDR3 runs to 16 residues. Trimming at V came to 4 bases and at J to 7 bases, leaving 5 bases not matched to a gene. This chain's CDR3 is CASSSGLAGDGGELFF. CDR3 nucleotide sequence: TGTGCCAGCAGTTCGGGACTAGCGGGGGACGGCGGGGAGCTGTTTTTT.

J is TRBJ2-1 and V is TRBV12-3 or TRBV12-4; D uncertain. V lost 2 bases, J lost 7 bases, and 12 bases lay in between. CDR3 length: 14 amino acids. This CDR3 is CASSLSADWNEQFF. The CDR3 nucleotides read TGTGCCAGCAGTTTAAGCGCAGACTGGAATGAGCAGTTCTTC.

There are a few counts of this clonotype. This chain links TRBV15 with TRBJ2-2; D gene unclear. Looked up from germline, CDR1 is LNHNV and CDR2 is YYDKDF (reference sequence). This CDR3 comprises 14 residues. Deletions cut 0 bases from V and 4 bases from J, with 6 bases between. CDR3 coding DNA: TGTGCCACCAGCAGAGAAACCGTCACCGGGGAGCTGTTTTTT. It yields the protein CATSRETVTGELFF.

This clonotype was counted between two and nine times. This chain links TRBV4-1 with TRBJ1-3; 7 nucleotides align to TRBD1. The germline gives CDR1 MGHRA, CDR2 YSYEKL. This CDR3 region has 15 residues. V shed 1 base, J shed 4 bases, and the junction held 4 bases outside the gene matches. CDR3 in DNA: TGCGCCAGCAGCCAAGTCGACAGGGACGGAAACACCATATATTTT. Protein: CASSQVDRDGNTIYF.

The chain carries TRBV27 and TRBJ1-1, with 7 nucleotides matching TRBD1. After removal of 3 bases from V and 1 base from J, the junction contained 8 bases not matched to a gene. The CDR3 covers 16 residues. CDR1 MNHEY and CDR2 SMNVEV come from the germline V gene (reference sequence). The CDR3 DNA follows: TGTGCCAGCAGTTTTATTTACGGGACAGAGAACACTGAAGCTTTCTTT. Translating it yields CASSFIYGTENTEAFF.